Sequencing of this T cell receptor (beta chain) was carried out in a study of multiple sclerosis patients with progressive multifocal leukoencephalopathy. The V gene end was trimmed by 6 bases and the J gene end by 7 bases; junction bases not matched to a gene: 8. CDR1 and CDR2 (germline): SEHNR, FQNEAQ (reference sequence). This CDR3 spans 15 amino acids. The time point here: before natalizumab initiation. The assay was immunoSEQ multiplex PCR, and TCRdb's table has in-frame clones only and misses some. The sample yields around 32,000 clones, almost 95% seen once. Sequencing was done on a sample of PBMCs. This sequence was found in a man aged 25 to 45 with multiple sclerosis. The chain employs TRBV7-9 and TRBJ2-1, with 11 bases that match TRBD2. The CDR3 nucleotides are TGTGCCAGCAGTTCGGTACTAGCGGGAGCTAATGAGCAGTTCTTC. Protein: CASSSVLAGANEQFF.